These 31 T cell receptor beta chains originate from one sample sequenced in a study of blood T cell repertoires in COVID-19. Data came from immunoSEQ multiplex PCR; TCRdb stores just in-frame clones and leaves some out. The table shows fewer than 150,000 clones, with 70% to 80% occurring only once. The material sequenced was peripheral blood. The receptors come from a man in his fifties with acute or convalescent COVID-19.

The sample holds one count of this clone. The chain is built from TRBV10-1 and TRBJ1-2; TRBD1 might be the D (6 bases). Germline-derived CDR1 and CDR2 are WNHNN and SYGVQD (reference sequence). The CDR3 contains 14 residues. V was clipped by 10 bases and J by 4 bases, with 19 bases between them. The CDR3 reads CAIFPYNRVYGYTF. The CDR3 nucleotides are TGCGCCATCTTCCCTTACAACAGGGTCTATGGCTACACCTTC.

This clone has a single count. This chain joins TRBV5-1 and TRBJ2-2; D is unclear. Between the trimmed V and J ends, which lost 0 bases and 0 bases, there was a span of 9 bases. The CDR3 is 16 amino acids. Germline values: CDR1 SGHRS, CDR2 YFSETQ. The CDR3 loop is CASSLGPSANTGELFF. CDR3 DNA sequence: TGCGCCAGCAGCTTGGGTCCGTCCGCGAACACCGGGGAGCTGTTTTTT.

V gene TRBV29-1 combines with J gene TRBJ2-5, with a tentative D call TRBD2 (6 bases). Germline assignment: CDR1 SQVTM and CDR2 ANQGSEA. Trimming stripped 3 bases from V and 4 bases from J, with 12 bases between. There are 13 residues in the CDR3. CDR3 protein: CSVDRGRGETQYF. CDR3 coding DNA: TGCAGCGTTGATCGAGGGCGGGGAGAGACCCAGTACTTC.

J is TRBJ2-7 and V is TRBV7-6; 12 bases map to TRBD2. Per the germline V gene, CDR1 is SGHVS and CDR2 is FNYEAQ. V was pared by 2 bases and J by 7 bases, with 12 bases of the junction left unmatched. This CDR3 contains 17 residues. CDR3 region: CASSLRSGGLAGVEQYF. In DNA form, the CDR3 reads TGTGCCAGCAGCTTAAGGAGCGGGGGACTAGCGGGTGTGGAGCAGTACTTC.

The chain couples TRBV7-9 to TRBJ2-1; 11 bases align to TRBD2. The CDR3 loop spans 15 amino acids. CDR1 SEHNR and CDR2 FQNEAQ come from the germline V gene (reference sequence). V lost 10 bases, J lost 6 bases, and 11 bases stayed unmatched. The DNA for the CDR3 is TGTGCCACCGACCCCGGGACTAGCGGACCCAATGAGCAGTTCTTC. It codes for CATDPGTSGPNEQFF. The whole variable domain, remainder taken from reference TRBV7-9 and TRBJ2-1, is DTGVSQNPRHKITKRGQNVTFRCDPISEHNRLYWYRQTLGQGPEFLTYFQNEAQLEKSRLLSDRFSAERPKGSFSTLEIQRTEQGDSAMYLCATDPGTSGPNEQFFGPGTRLTVL.

The chain is built from TRBV19 and TRBJ1-1; 9 bases map to TRBD1. The CDR3 extends over 16 amino acids. The junction had 9 bases not matched to a gene; V was cut back by 3 bases and J by 4 bases. Germline V gene lookup returns CDR1 LNHDA and CDR2 SQIVND (reference sequence). DNA of the CDR3: TGTGCCAGTAGTATCCTAATCGGACAGGGGTCCACTGAAGCTTTCTTT. Amino acids: CASSILIGQGSTEAFF.

CDR3 bases: TGTGCCAGCAGCTTAACCCCCAGTTCAGAGACCCAGTACTTC. This sequence encodes CASSLTPSSETQYF. V usage is TRBV7-3 and J usage is TRBJ2-5; no firm D call. V was shortened by 0 bases and J by 4 bases, with 9 bases between the two germline ends. In germline, CDR1 is SGHTA, CDR2 FQGTGA. The CDR3 contains 14 residues.

J is TRBJ1-2 and V is TRBV19; 8 bases align to TRBD1. The V gene's germline CDR1 is LNHDA and CDR2 SQIVND (reference sequence). With V trimmed by 3 bases and J by 9 bases, 6 bases remained unmatched. This CDR3 region has 13 residues. CDR3 sequence reads: CASSIIQGASYTF. The CDR3 region has the DNA TGTGCCAGTAGTATTATCCAGGGGGCCAGCTACACCTTC.

This clone was recorded only once. The V and J genes are TRBV7-8 and TRBJ2-1, with 7 nucleotides matching TRBD1. J lost 5 bases, V lost 0 bases, and 22 bases had no gene match. Looked up from germline, CDR1 is SGHVS and CDR2 is FQNEAQ. The CDR3 runs 21 residues. The CDR3 sequence: CASSLADPRWMRTGKNNEQFF. CDR3 coding DNA: TGTGCCAGCAGCTTAGCCGATCCGCGATGGATGAGGACAGGAAAAAACAATGAGCAGTTCTTC.

The chain uses TRBV10-3 and TRBJ1-6, with D possibly being TRBD1 (5 bases). The V end lost 3 bases, the J end lost 5 bases, and 14 bases lay between the germline ends. Germline CDR1 is ENHRY and CDR2 is SYGVKD. This CDR3 has 16 residues. The CDR3 nucleotides read TGTGCCATCAGTGAAAGCGTAGGGGCTAATAATTCACCCCTCCACTTT. Its protein product is CAISESVGANNSPLHF.

The CDR3 nucleotides are TGTGCCAGCAGCCCTCAGGTGGGTTTGAACACTGAAGCTTTCTTT. Its protein product is CASSPQVGLNTEAFF. The chain carries TRBV9 and TRBJ1-1; D call uncertain. Trimming stripped 4 bases from V and 0 bases from J, with 13 bases between. CDR1 and CDR2 from the germline V gene are SGDLS and YYNGEE. This CDR3 contains 15 residues.

This clone has more than one count but fewer than ten. The chain uses TRBV7-9 and TRBJ1-4; TRBD1 aligns across 10 bases. CDR3 length equals 14 residues. The trim removed 5 bases at V and 6 bases at J, leaving 3 bases unmatched. The germline CDR1 and CDR2 sequences are SEHNR and FQNEAQ (reference sequence). The CDR3 spells CASSAGTGDEKLFF. In DNA form, the CDR3 reads TGTGCCAGCAGCGCCGGGACAGGGGATGAAAAACTGTTTTTT.

The chain joins TRBV4-1 to TRBJ1-3; no reliable D call. The CDR3 extends over 17 amino acids. The V and J ends lost 1 base and 0 bases respectively, with 13 bases between them. Germline CDR1 reads MGHRA; CDR2 reads YSYEKL. The CDR3 DNA reads TGCGCCAGCAGCCAAGGAGGAGTAATAAACTCTGGAAACACCATATATTTT. Protein: CASSQGGVINSGNTIYF.

The V gene is TRBV6-2 or TRBV6-3, the J gene TRBJ2-2; a weak D match, TRBD1 (5 bases). V lost 2 bases, J lost 5 bases, and 21 bases lay in between. Germline loops: CDR1 MNHEY, CDR2 SVGEGT. This CDR3 has 18 amino acids. The DNA of the CDR3 is TGTGCCAGCAGTTACGAATTTATTTTGGCAGGGCGGACCGGGGAGCTGTTTTTT. Translation gives CASSYEFILAGRTGELFF.

This sequence joins TRBV18 and TRBJ2-3; D not certain. Trimming cost V 6 bases and J 2 bases, with 15 bases left between them. This CDR3 is built from 15 residues. From germline, CDR1 is KGHSH and CDR2 LQKENI. The CDR3 region has the DNA TGTGCCAGCTCCTCAGAGGTCATGACCACAGATACGCAGTATTTT. Protein: CASSSEVMTTDTQYF.

Only one count was recorded for this clone. The chain employs TRBV3-1 (or the pseudogene TRBV3-2) and TRBJ2-7, with 11 positions matching TRBD2. CDR3 length: 16 residues. Germline trimming cut 1 base from V and 3 bases from J; bases unmatched to any gene: 5. Germline V gene sequence: CDR1 LGHDT, CDR2 YNNKEL (reference sequence). CDR3 loop: CASSQGQTSGVYEQYF. CDR3 in DNA: TGTGCCAGCAGCCAAGGACAGACTAGCGGGGTCTACGAGCAGTACTTC.

The chain combines TRBV20-1 with TRBJ2-1, with D hard to call. Deletions cut 3 bases from V and 8 bases from J, with 11 bases between. This CDR3 contains 12 residues. Germline V gives CDR1 DFQATT, CDR2 SNEGSKA (reference sequence). The CDR3 reads CSASIVIDEQFF. The CDR3 DNA follows: TGCAGTGCTAGTATTGTAATAGATGAGCAGTTCTTC.

J is TRBJ2-7 and V is TRBV7-9; TRBD1 matches 7 bases. V shed 4 bases, J shed 0 bases, and the junction held 3 bases outside the gene matches. The CDR3 runs to 14 residues. Germline CDR1 and CDR2: SEHNR and FQNEAQ (reference sequence). Here the CDR3 DNA reads TGTGCCAGCAGCTCAGGGGACAGCTCCTACGAGCAGTACTTC. The encoded protein is CASSSGDSSYEQYF.

The chain links TRBV15 to TRBJ2-2; no clear D gene. This CDR3 spans 13 amino acids. Germline lookup yields CDR1 LNHNV and CDR2 YYDKDF (reference sequence). With 3 bases removed from V and 4 bases from J, the gap between germline ends came to 6 bases. The chain's CDR3 is CATSSQFTGELFF. Here the CDR3 DNA reads TGTGCCACCAGCAGTCAATTCACCGGGGAGCTGTTTTTT.

CDR3 in DNA: TGTGCCACCAGTGTTCCGTCCACAGATACGCAGTATTTT. Its protein is CATSVPSTDTQYF. The chain links TRBV24-1 to TRBJ2-3; no clear D. The V end was cut by 5 bases, the J end by 2 bases, with 7 bases between. Per germline, CDR1 KGHDR and CDR2 SFDVKD. The CDR3 contains 13 residues.

The rearrangement uses TRBV24-1 and TRBJ1-5, with 8 bases that match TRBD1. The CDR3 extends over 16 amino acids. With 4 bases clipped from V and 3 bases from J, the junction kept 7 bases outside the gene matches. CDR1 is KGHDR and CDR2 is SFDVKD in the germline V gene. In nucleotides, the CDR3 is TGTGCCACCAGTGAGCGCGACAGGGGCTACAATCAGCCCCAGCATTTT. It yields the protein CATSERDRGYNQPQHF.

This chain uses TRBV18 with TRBJ2-7; 11 nucleotides agree with TRBD2. The V gene end was trimmed by 4 bases and the J gene end by 4 bases; junction bases not matched to a gene: 3. The CDR3 runs to 14 residues. The germline V gene encodes CDR1 KGHSH and CDR2 LQKENI. The CDR3 loop reads CASSRGTSGYEQYF. DNA of the CDR3: TGTGCCAGCTCACGTGGGACTAGCGGATACGAGCAGTACTTC.

In its sample, this clone was seen a few times. This rearrangement joins TRBV6-6 to TRBJ2-3; no clear D. V gave up 4 bases and J gave up 2 bases, with 7 bases separating them. Per germline, CDR1 MNHNY and CDR2 SVGAGI (reference sequence). The CDR3 extends over 13 amino acids. CDR3 DNA: TGTGCCAGCAGTTTCCAGTACACAGATACGCAGTATTTT. It yields the protein CASSFQYTDTQYF.

CDR3 sequence (DNA): TGTGCCAGCAGCCCCGACAGGGGCGGCTATGGCTACACCTTC. The encoded protein is CASSPDRGGYGYTF. V gene TRBV14 combines with J gene TRBJ1-2; 8 positions agree with TRBD1. V trimming: 4 bases; J trimming: 4 bases; junction bases outside the gene matches: 5. CDR3 length: 14 residues. Germline CDR1 reads SGHDN; CDR2 reads FVKESK.

This chain links TRBV2 with TRBJ2-7; possibly TRBD1 for D (6 bases). Germline V CDR1 and CDR2: SNHLY, FYNNEI. Trimming stripped 7 bases from V and 2 bases from J, with 12 bases between. CDR3 length equals 13 residues. CDR3 nucleotides: TGTGCCAGCAACGAACAGGGTCCCTACGAGCAGTACTTC. Encoded protein: CASNEQGPYEQYF. Variable domain in full (rest from reference TRBV2 and TRBJ2-7): EPEVTQTPSHQVTQMGQEVILRCVPISNHLYFYWYRQILGQKVEFLVSFYNNEISEKSEIFDDQFSVERPDGSNFTLKIRSTKLEDSAMYFCASNEQGPYEQYFGPGTRLTVT.

This clone was seen only a few times. The chain links TRBV4-1 to TRBJ2-2; a weak D match, TRBD2 (6 bases). CDR3 length: 14 residues. V lost 5 bases to trimming and J lost 4 bases, with 11 bases between them. CDR1 is MGHRA, CDR2 YSYEKL, per germline. CDR3 loop: CASSSVGGTGELFF. The CDR3 DNA reads as TGCGCCAGCAGCTCGGTGGGGGGCACCGGGGAGCTGTTTTTT.

Judged by abundance, this clone is medium-sized. The rearrangement uses TRBV11-2 and TRBJ1-6; TRBD1 matches at 8 bases. J gave up 6 bases and V 5 bases, and 6 bases lay outside the gene matches. There are 15 residues in the CDR3. Germline CDR1 SGHAT, CDR2 FQNNGV. CDR3 protein: CASSPPDRGNSPLHF. For the CDR3, the DNA is TGTGCCAGCAGCCCTCCCGACAGGGGTAATTCACCCCTCCACTTT.

This clone was seen a handful of times. This chain joins TRBV10-1 and TRBJ1-1; possible D gene TRBD1, 5 bases. Germline CDR1 WNHNN, CDR2 SYGVQD (reference sequence). The CDR3 contains 14 residues. With 2 bases removed from V and 4 bases from J, the gap between germline ends came to 11 bases. Here the CDR3 reads CASSERQWGTEAFF. The CDR3 DNA is TGCGCCAGCAGTGAGAGACAGTGGGGCACTGAAGCTTTCTTT.

This clone was recorded once. The chain has TRBV2 and TRBJ1-2, with a tentative D call TRBD1 (6 bases). The length of the CDR3 is 15 residues. Germline CDR1 is SNHLY and CDR2 is FYNNEI. Trimming left V 6 bases short and J 5 bases short, with 19 bases between. The CDR3 loop reads CASREAPGVNYGYTF. The CDR3 nucleotides read TGTGCCAGCAGGGAGGCCCCAGGGGTGAATTATGGCTACACCTTC.

V gene TRBV19 combines with J gene TRBJ1-1, with 8 bases fitting TRBD1. From germline, CDR1 is LNHDA and CDR2 SQIVND (reference sequence). J gave up 1 base and V 5 bases, and 3 bases lay outside the gene matches. CDR3 length: 14 amino acids. The CDR3: CASSSGQGNTEAFF. The CDR3 coding sequence is TGTGCCAGTAGTTCCGGACAGGGGAACACTGAAGCTTTCTTT.

This sequence joins TRBV21-1 and TRBJ1-4. TRBV21-1 is designated a pseudogene. The CDR3 has 13 amino acids. The CDR3 region is CVIAGKENEKLFF. Written as DNA, the CDR3 is TGTGTCATAGCCGGGAAAGAGAATGAAAAACTGTTTTTT.